The clone carrying this TCR beta chain turned up a few times. Antigen: not known. This sample was taken from a study of T-cell reconstitution after alpha-beta-depleted transplantation in children. The CDR3 consists of 12 residues. The germline V and J ends were trimmed by 3 bases and 6 bases, with 7 bases remaining between them. Germline CDR1 is KGHSH and CDR2 is LQKENI. Findings and caveats of the study: T-cell counts and diversity at one year following transplant were attributed mainly to newly produced T cells.

Unique molecular identifiers were built into the TCRbeta library. TCRdb re-called the PCR reads through MiXCR, storing one row per CDR3 protein. Here the sample spans over 100,000 distinct CDR3 sequences, 10% being singletons. The sequence was collected from a boy between 2 and 10 years old with acute lymphoblastic leukemia, due to receive a stem cell transplant. The chain has TRBV18 and TRBJ2-3, with D perhaps matching TRBD2 (5 bases). The specimen comprised PBMCs, sampled before TCRalphabeta/CD19-depleted stem cell transplant. In nucleotides, the CDR3 is TGTGCCAGCTCACCCCCGGGGGATACGCAGTATTTT. Encoded protein: CASSPPGDTQYF.